A single sample is the source of the 32 T cell receptor beta chains below, sequenced in a study of cytomegalovirus exposure and HLA in healthy donors (dated 2017 in TCRdb). Libraries were prepared through the immunoSEQ multiplex PCR assay. A mixture of 60 forward primers for TCR Vbeta segments and 13 reverse primers for TCR Jbeta segments was used in the multiplex PCR. The table was pulled from immuneACCESS by TCRdb, which kept in-frame rearrangements only. Such tables lose some clones; where checked, under half of the loss comes from unresolved V genes, and the rest has no known cause. Here the sample has roughly 150,000 clones; more than 65% occur a single time. 1.5% to 2% of the sample is taken by the ten largest. Sequencing was performed on PBMCs. The origin of the receptors is a woman under 40 in good health and CMV-seronegative.

CDR3 in amino acids: CASSLEGSGWTDTQYF. CDR3 in DNA: TGTGCCAGCAGCTTAGAGGGGTCAGGGTGGACAGATACGCAGTATTTT. J is TRBJ2-3 and V is TRBV7-8; tentative D call: TRBD1 (5 bases). Germline CDR1 and CDR2: SGHVS and FQNEAQ. Trimming left V 1 base short and J 3 bases short, with 14 bases between. There are 16 residues in the CDR3.

The chain recombines TRBV2 with TRBJ1-2, with TRBD1 identical over 10 bases. The J segment lost 6 bases and the V segment lost 2 bases, leaving 6 bases of the junction unmatched. Germline-derived CDR1 and CDR2 are SNHLY and FYNNEI. This CDR3 contains 15 residues. CDR3 loop: CASSERRQGAHGYTF. The DNA for the CDR3 is TGTGCCAGCAGTGAAAGGAGACAGGGGGCTCATGGCTACACCTTC.

This sequence joins TRBV5-1 and TRBJ1-2; D is undetermined. CDR1 and CDR2 from the germline V gene are SGHRS and YFSETQ. CDR3 length: 15 residues. V was pared by 0 bases and J by 2 bases, with 11 bases between. CDR3 region: CASSLGPQANYGYTF. The CDR3 bases are TGCGCCAGCAGCTTGGGTCCCCAGGCCAACTATGGCTACACCTTC.

The V and J genes are TRBV2 and TRBJ1-4, with D possibly matching TRBD1 (6 bases). The CDR3 consists of 14 residues. Trimming left V 4 bases short and J 2 bases short, with 8 bases between. CDR1 and CDR2 from the germline V gene are SNHLY and FYNNEI. The CDR3 bases are TGTGCCAGCAGTGCGCAGGGGACTAATGAAAAACTGTTTTTT. Translation gives CASSAQGTNEKLFF. The full variable domain, in which reference TRBV2 and TRBJ1-4 provide the parts outside the CDR3, is EPEVTQTPSHQVTQMGQEVILRCVPISNHLYFYWYRQILGQKVEFLVSFYNNEISEKSEIFDDQFSVERPDGSNFTLKIRSTKLEDSAMYFCASSAQGTNEKLFFGSGTQLSVL.

V gene TRBV7-9 combines with J gene TRBJ2-3; 7 positions agree with TRBD2. The CDR3 has 19 residues. Germline assignment: CDR1 SEHNR and CDR2 FQNEAQ (reference sequence). Trimming took 1 base from V and 0 from J; bases not matched to a gene: 13. CDR3 residues: CASSLGGSSGTYSTDTQYF. The CDR3 DNA reads as TGTGCCAGCAGCTTAGGAGGGTCCAGCGGGACCTACAGCACAGATACGCAGTATTTT.

The gene calls are TRBV19 and TRBJ1-1; 8 bases align to TRBD1. The trim removed 7 bases at V and 7 bases at J, leaving 8 bases unmatched. Germline V gene data show CDR1 as LNHDA and CDR2 as SQIVND (reference sequence). There are 13 residues in the CDR3. The CDR3 nucleotides read TGTGCCAGTACCGACCGGACAGGGCTTGAAGCTTTCTTT. The encoded protein is CASTDRTGLEAFF.

CDR3 residues: CASSPTFTGGANVLTF. For the CDR3, the DNA is TGTGCCAGCAGCCCTACTTTTACAGGTGGGGCCAACGTCCTGACTTTC. The V call is TRBV7-2, the J call TRBJ2-6, with D possibly matching TRBD1 (5 bases). V was cut by 5 bases and J by 3 bases, with 14 bases left in between. From germline, CDR1 is SGHTA and CDR2 FQGNSA. The CDR3 consists of 16 residues.

V gene TRBV28 combines with J gene TRBJ1-1; 7 nucleotides align to TRBD1. The CDR3 loop spans 13 amino acids. The V and J ends lost 6 bases and 2 bases, in that order; junction bases with no gene match: 3. The V gene's germline CDR1 is MDHEN and CDR2 SYDVKM. In DNA, the CDR3 is TGTGCCAGCAGGGGGACAGCCAACACTGAAGCTTTCTTT. This translates into CASRGTANTEAFF.

V gene TRBV19 combines with J gene TRBJ1-2, with a weak D call TRBD1 (6 bases). The germline gives CDR1 LNHDA, CDR2 SQIVND (reference sequence). Between the trimmed V and J ends, which lost 3 bases and 8 bases, there was a span of 19 bases. The CDR3 covers 15 residues. The CDR3 reads CASSITDSSPGGYTF. In DNA form, the CDR3 reads TGTGCCAGTAGTATTACGGACAGTTCGCCGGGCGGCTACACCTTC.

This clone was counted a few times. The V gene is TRBV28, the J gene TRBJ2-1; the D gene is possibly TRBD1 (6 bases). The CDR3 totals 15 residues. The germline V gene encodes CDR1 MDHEN and CDR2 SYDVKM. V was cut by 3 bases and J by 4 bases, with 13 bases left in between. Here the CDR3 reads CASSFPGTRYNEQFF. CDR3 sequence (DNA): TGTGCCAGCAGTTTCCCCGGGACAAGATACAATGAGCAGTTCTTC.

The rearrangement links TRBV9 to TRBJ1-2, with a weak D call TRBD1 (5 bases). Trimming stripped 0 bases from V and 7 bases from J, with 19 bases between. CDR1 SGDLS and CDR2 YYNGEE come from the germline V gene. The CDR3 has 16 residues. The chain's CDR3 is CASSVATGQGSGGYTF. The DNA of the CDR3 is TGTGCCAGCAGCGTAGCTACGGGGCAGGGTAGCGGTGGCTACACCTTC.

This clone was picked up a small number of times. This sequence joins TRBV28 and TRBJ1-6; weak D call: TRBD1 (5 bases). Trimming took off 6 bases at V and 7 bases at J, with 19 bases between the two ends. The CDR3 is made up of 16 amino acids. Germline V lookup: CDR1 MDHEN, CDR2 SYDVKM. CDR3: CASRGGWRRRNSPLHF. CDR3 bases: TGTGCCAGCAGGGGGGGGTGGCGGCGAAGGAATTCACCCCTCCACTTT.

This clone was detected once. The V gene is TRBV4-1, the J gene TRBJ2-1, with 7 nucleotides matching TRBD2. Germline lookup yields CDR1 MGHRA and CDR2 YSYEKL. The CDR3 is made up of 16 amino acids. With V trimmed by 3 bases and J by 4 bases, 9 bases remained unmatched. The CDR3 DNA follows: TGCGCCAGCAGCCAGGGTGTTGGGGGGGTATACAATGAGCAGTTCTTC. It is translated as CASSQGVGGVYNEQFF.

The J gene is TRBJ2-7, the V gene TRBV28, with D perhaps matching TRBD1 (7 bases). V shed 6 bases and J shed 2 bases, with 17 bases lying between them. Germline CDR1 MDHEN, CDR2 SYDVKM. This CDR3 is built from 15 residues. The CDR3 is CASSLGGDRAYEQYF. The CDR3, as DNA: TGTGCCAGCAGCTTGGGGGGAGACAGGGCCTACGAGCAGTACTTC.

The genes are TRBV7-9 and TRBJ1-1; D is ambiguous. V was trimmed by 6 bases and J by 0 bases, leaving 8 bases between them. The CDR3 consists of 13 residues. Germline V lookup: CDR1 SEHNR, CDR2 FQNEAQ (reference sequence). CDR3 DNA sequence: TGTGCCAGCAGATATGAGATGAACACTGAAGCTTTCTTT. The encoded protein is CASRYEMNTEAFF.

Note on this clone: Germline and junction disagree at one end, which may indicate a read error. V usage is TRBV7-9 and J usage is TRBJ2-5, with a tentative D call TRBD2 (6 bases). The germline V gene encodes CDR1 SEHNR and CDR2 FQNEAQ (reference sequence). The CDR3 length is 16 residues. In nucleotides, the CDR3 is TGTTCCAGCAGCCCGGAAACCGGGACTCGTTTAGAGACCCAGTACTTC. Protein product: CSSSPETGTRLETQYF.

This clone was seen once. The chain recombines TRBV27 with TRBJ1-2; D might be TRBD1 (6 bases). Germline V CDR1 and CDR2: MNHEY, SMNVEV (reference sequence). The CDR3 totals 16 residues. Trimming cost V 0 bases and J 7 bases, with 18 bases left between them. The CDR3 sequence: CASSLSGRGRGSGYTF. CDR3 nucleotides: TGTGCCAGCAGTTTATCCGGCAGGGGCCGAGGAAGTGGCTACACCTTC.

Ten or more counts support this clone. CDR3 loop: CASSLNRVGNEQFF. The CDR3 DNA sequence: TGTGCCAGTAGTCTCAACAGGGTTGGCAATGAGCAGTTCTTC. The rearrangement links TRBV19 to TRBJ2-1, with D possibly TRBD1 on 6 matching bases. CDR1 is LNHDA, CDR2 SQIVND, per germline (reference sequence). V was trimmed by 5 bases and J by 6 bases, leaving 14 bases between them. This CDR3 is 14 amino acids long.

The chain couples TRBV14 to TRBJ2-5; 10 bases align to TRBD2. CDR3 length equals 16 residues. V was pared by 1 base and J by 1 base, with 3 bases of the junction left unmatched. Germline lookup yields CDR1 SGHDN and CDR2 FVKESK. The CDR3 DNA reads TGTGCCAGCAGCCAAGTTAGCGGGGGGTCCCAAGAGACCCAGTACTTC. Translation: CASSQVSGGSQETQYF.

This chain uses TRBV1 with TRBJ1-1; the D call in the table, TRBD1, was not verified against the DNA. TRBV1 is a pseudogene locus. This CDR3 is 17 amino acids long. Here the CDR3 reads CTSSQDVGQGKRTEAFF. Here the CDR3 DNA reads TGCACCAGCAGCCAAGATGTAGGCCAGGGAAAAAGGACTGAAGCTTTCTTT.

The rearrangement joins TRBV7-2 to TRBJ2-1; the match to TRBD2 covers 9 bases. CDR3 length equals 15 residues. Germline V CDR1 and CDR2: SGHTA, FQGNSA. V shed 3 bases, J shed 3 bases, and the junction held 3 bases outside the gene matches. CDR3 sequence: CASSFLAGNYNEQFF. The CDR3, as DNA: TGTGCCAGCAGCTTCCTAGCGGGAAACTACAATGAGCAGTTCTTC.

The chain couples TRBV5-1 to TRBJ2-2; D gene unclear. This CDR3 has 12 residues. The V and J ends lost 7 bases and 0 bases respectively, with 4 bases between them. The germline V gene has CDR1 SGHRS and CDR2 YFSETQ. The CDR3 protein is CASGPNTGELFF. CDR3 coding DNA: TGCGCCAGCGGCCCGAACACCGGGGAGCTGTTTTTT.

The chain carries TRBV7-2 and TRBJ1-2, with 7 nucleotides matching TRBD1. Per the germline V gene, CDR1 is SGHTA and CDR2 is FQGNSA. The V and J ends lost 5 bases and 4 bases, in that order; junction bases with no gene match: 7. The CDR3 is 14 residues long. CDR3 in DNA: TGTGCCAGCAGCAAATCCGGGACAGCCTATGGCTACACCTTC. It encodes CASSKSGTAYGYTF.

This clone was recorded a few times. The chain employs TRBV4-1 and TRBJ2-1, with 8 bases identical to TRBD2. The V and J ends lost 1 base and 3 bases, in that order; junction bases with no gene match: 2. Germline CDR1 is MGHRA and CDR2 is YSYEKL. CDR3 size: 15 residues. The chain's CDR3 is CASSQVLADYNEQFF. CDR3 nucleotides: TGCGCCAGCAGCCAAGTACTAGCGGACTACAATGAGCAGTTCTTC.

The rearrangement uses TRBV28 and TRBJ2-7; 8 bases map to TRBD2. Losses at the gene ends were 6 bases for V and 6 bases for J; bases not matched to a gene: 10. This CDR3 spans 14 amino acids. Germline CDR1 is MDHEN and CDR2 is SYDVKM. CDR3 in DNA: TGTGCCAGCAGCTCAACCGGGGGGGCAGGCGAGCAGTACGTC. Translation: CASSSTGGAGEQYV.

This clone showed up just a few times. The rearrangement uses TRBV7-2 and TRBJ1-1; D unresolved. Trimming left V 3 bases short and J 0 bases short, with 8 bases between. There are 14 residues in the CDR3. The germline V gene has CDR1 SGHTA and CDR2 FQGNSA. This CDR3 is CASSLAVMNTEAFF. The CDR3 DNA reads TGTGCCAGCAGCTTGGCAGTCATGAACACTGAAGCTTTCTTT.

This clone has a single count. DNA for the CDR3: TGTGCCAGCAGTTTCGGGTTGGGCACTGAAGCTTTCTTT. This sequence encodes CASSFGLGTEAFF. This sequence joins TRBV27 and TRBJ1-1, with D uncertain. The CDR3 runs to 13 residues. Trimming shortened V by 3 bases and J by 4 bases, and 9 bases separated the two germline ends. Germline V CDR1 and CDR2: MNHEY, SMNVEV (reference sequence).

The chain couples TRBV28 to TRBJ2-7; D remains unclear. Germline-derived CDR1 and CDR2 are MDHEN and SYDVKM. The CDR3 sequence is 13 residues long. V dropped 4 bases and J dropped 5 bases, with 12 bases sitting between them. CDR3 loop: CASSSPSTDEQYF. CDR3 bases: TGTGCCAGCAGTTCTCCCTCCACGGACGAGCAGTACTTC.

The chain recombines TRBV19 with TRBJ2-4, with TRBD2 matching 11 bases. J was trimmed by 8 bases and V by 1 base; bases with no gene match: 7. Looked up from germline, CDR1 is LNHDA and CDR2 is SQIVND (reference sequence). This CDR3 has 16 residues. The CDR3: CASSIVPTSGSDIQYF. In DNA form, the CDR3 reads TGTGCCAGTAGTATAGTCCCAACTAGCGGGAGTGACATTCAGTACTTC.

This clone was seen more than once but under ten times. The chain joins TRBV12-1 to TRBJ2-2; the DNA was not used to check the table's D call, TRBD2. TRBV12-1 is tagged as a pseudogene. The CDR3 spans 19 residues. The CDR3 DNA reads TGTGCCAGCAGCGAGAAAATATGTAGCGGGAGGTGGGGCACCGGGGAGCTGTTTTTT. Translation: CASSEKICSGRWGTGELFF.

The chain has TRBV5-1 and TRBJ2-1; TRBD2 aligns across 9 bases. The length of the CDR3 is 15 residues. Trimming removed 3 bases from V and 10 bases from J; junction bases left unmatched: 11. The V gene's germline CDR1 is SGHRS and CDR2 YFSETQ. CDR3 sequence: CASSSPGLARGEQFF. Written as DNA, the CDR3 is TGCGCCAGCAGCTCGCCGGGACTAGCTCGAGGGGAGCAGTTCTTC. Using reference TRBV5-1 and TRBJ2-1 for the parts outside the CDR3, the full variable domain is KAGVTQTPRYLIKTRGQQVTLSCSPISGHRSVSWYQQTPGQGLQFLFEYFSETQRNKGNFPGRFSGRQFSNSRSEMNVSTLELGDSALYLCASSSPGLARGEQFFGPGTRLTVL.

The genes are TRBV7-8 and TRBJ2-7, with a possible D match to TRBD1 (6 bases). The CDR3 runs to 15 residues. Between the trimmed V and J ends, which lost 4 bases and 3 bases, there was a span of 16 bases. In germline, CDR1 is SGHVS, CDR2 FQNEAQ. In nucleotides, the CDR3 is TGTGCCAGCAGCTCCCACAGGGTAATTGGCTACGAGCAGTACTTC. Its protein product is CASSSHRVIGYEQYF.